Following are 28 T cell receptor beta chains from one sample sequenced in a study of OX40 agonist ivuxolimab in advanced cancers. Profiled with immunoSEQ multiplex PCR; TCRdb holds only in-frame clones, not every one. The sample contains about 77,000 clones, 75% to 90% of which appear only once. The sequenced sample was CD4+ or CD8+ T cells sorted from blood, obtained in a trial of the OX40 agonist ivuxolimab. These receptors were taken from an adult with an advanced solid tumor such as melanoma, head and neck, liver or kidney cancer.

This rearrangement joins TRBV5-4 to TRBJ2-5, with 7 bases fitting TRBD2. The CDR3 loop spans 17 amino acids. Unmatched junction bases numbered 22, after V lost 9 bases and J lost 5 bases. The germline CDR1 and CDR2 sequences are SGHNT and YYREEE (reference sequence). CDR3 amino acids: CATRTREVGATRETQYF. For the CDR3, the DNA is TGTGCCACCAGGACCCGGGAGGTAGGGGCCACGCGGGAGACCCAGTACTTC.

The chain employs TRBV5-1 and TRBJ1-5, with D unclear. Germline V gene lookup returns CDR1 SGHRS and CDR2 YFSETQ. The CDR3 runs 15 residues. Trimming stripped 4 bases from V and 3 bases from J, with 14 bases between. CDR3 sequence: CASSRIGGPNQPQHF. CDR3 DNA: TGCGCCAGCAGCCGAATTGGTGGCCCCAATCAGCCCCAGCATTTT.

The chain joins TRBV5-1 to TRBJ2-7; 12 bases align to TRBD2. CDR3 length: 15 amino acids. Trimming took 2 bases from V and 4 from J; bases not matched to a gene: 4. From germline, CDR1 is SGHRS and CDR2 YFSETQ. CDR3 DNA sequence: TGCGCCAGCAGCTTCCCGGGACTAGCGGGTTACGAGCAGTACTTC. The encoded protein is CASSFPGLAGYEQYF.

V is TRBV7-9 and J is TRBJ1-1; D not certain. The CDR3 sequence is 12 residues long. Germline CDR1 reads SEHNR; CDR2 reads FQNEAQ (reference sequence). Trimming pared 1 base from V and 11 bases from J, leaving 11 bases between. The CDR3 DNA sequence: TGTGCCAGCAGCTTAGGGTGGTATGCGGCTTTCTTT. Its translation is CASSLGWYAAFF.

The CDR3 is CARTPPYRDGNLNTEAFF. For the CDR3, the DNA is TGTGCCAGGACCCCTCCCTACAGGGATGGGAACCTGAACACTGAAGCTTTCTTT. The rearrangement uses TRBV21-1 and TRBJ1-1; no DNA check was done on the table's D call, TRBD1. TRBV21-1 is shown as a pseudogene. The CDR3 is made up of 18 amino acids.

The rearrangement uses TRBV6-6 and TRBJ2-7; D unclear. Germline CDR1 is MNHNY and CDR2 is SVGAGI (reference sequence). Trimming left V 5 bases short and J 7 bases short, with 9 bases between. The CDR3 spans 11 residues. The CDR3 nucleotides read TGTGCCAGCAGTCTTAAAGTAGAGCAGTACTTC. Amino acid sequence: CASSLKVEQYF.

V usage is TRBV7-2 and J usage is TRBJ2-4, with TRBD2 as a possible D gene (6 bases). The CDR3 spans 13 residues. Trimming left V 3 bases short and J 7 bases short, with 10 bases between. Germline CDR1 SGHTA, CDR2 FQGNSA. CDR3 protein: CASSFQGGNIQYF. In nucleotides, the CDR3 is TGTGCCAGCAGCTTCCAGGGAGGCAACATTCAGTACTTC.

The rearrangement uses TRBV7-9 and TRBJ1-2; TRBD1 matches at 9 bases. This CDR3 region has 15 residues. Germline loops: CDR1 SEHNR, CDR2 FQNEAQ (reference sequence). V trimming: 4 bases; J trimming: 0 bases; junction bases outside the gene matches: 3. The DNA of the CDR3 is TGTGCCAGCAGCTCTGGGACAGGGACTAACTATGGCTACACCTTC. Amino acids: CASSSGTGTNYGYTF.

The V gene is TRBV5-1, the J gene TRBJ1-3, with a possible D match to TRBD1 (6 bases). Per germline, CDR1 SGHRS and CDR2 YFSETQ. Trimming took off 3 bases at V and 4 bases at J, with 8 bases between the two ends. The CDR3 spans 13 residues. CDR3 nucleotides: TGCGCCAGCAGCTCAGGGGACGGAAACACCATATATTTT. Protein: CASSSGDGNTIYF.

The genes are TRBV30 and TRBJ2-7; D is ambiguous. Germline values: CDR1 GTSNPN, CDR2 SVGIG (reference sequence). The CDR3 contains 11 residues. V was clipped by 4 bases and J by 6 bases, with 10 bases between them. CDR3 protein: CAWNGRSEQYF. The CDR3 nucleotides are TGTGCCTGGAATGGCCGATCCGAGCAGTACTTC.

The V call is TRBV27, the J call TRBJ2-7; D possibly corresponds to TRBD2 (5 bases). Germline CDR1 reads MNHEY; CDR2 reads SMNVEV (reference sequence). CDR3 size: 13 residues. Trimming took off 4 bases at V and 3 bases at J, with 10 bases between the two ends. CDR3 nucleotides: TGTGCCAGCAGTTACGGGGAACGCTACGAGCAGTACTTC. It encodes CASSYGERYEQYF.

V gene TRBV9 combines with J gene TRBJ2-1; 13 bases agree with TRBD2. The CDR3 loop spans 18 amino acids. J gave up 10 bases and V 4 bases, and 17 bases lay outside the gene matches. Germline V gene data show CDR1 as SGDLS and CDR2 as YYNGEE. CDR3 sequence reads: CASSPQRGGLAGPREQFF. As DNA, the CDR3 is TGTGCCAGCAGCCCCCAAAGGGGGGGACTAGCGGGGCCTCGGGAGCAGTTCTTC.

This clone was detected only once. This sequence joins TRBV2 and TRBJ1-4; tentative D call: TRBD1 (5 bases). Germline V gene data show CDR1 as SNHLY and CDR2 as FYNNEI. The CDR3 is made up of 15 amino acids. Trimming removed 6 bases at V and 8 bases at J, with 19 bases between. CDR3 protein: CASRDDRRVEEKLFF. In DNA form, the CDR3 reads TGTGCCAGCAGGGATGACAGAAGGGTGGAGGAAAAACTGTTTTTT.

V is TRBV12-5 and J is TRBJ2-6, with D perhaps TRBD1 (6 bases). CDR3 length: 20 residues. The germline V gene encodes CDR1 LGHNT and CDR2 FRNRAP. Trimming stripped 6 bases from V and 0 bases from J, with 24 bases between. CDR3 nucleotide sequence: TGTGCTAGTGGGTCCGACCGTCCAGGGACATCCGACTCTGGGGCCAACGTCCTGACTTTC. It yields the protein CASGSDRPGTSDSGANVLTF.

The chain recombines TRBV7-6 with TRBJ2-1; 7 bases are a match to TRBD2. Losses at the gene ends were 6 bases for V and 2 bases for J; bases not matched to a gene: 7. This CDR3 has 15 amino acids. Looked up from germline, CDR1 is SGHVS and CDR2 is FNYEAQ. The CDR3: CASSLLGRTYNEQFF. The CDR3 DNA reads TGTGCCAGCAGTCTCCTCGGGAGGACCTACAATGAGCAGTTCTTC.

The chain joins TRBV28 to TRBJ1-3, with D perhaps TRBD1 (6 bases). The germline V gene has CDR1 MDHEN and CDR2 SYDVKM. Trimming stripped 8 bases from V and 1 base from J, with 18 bases between. The CDR3 runs to 16 residues. The CDR3 loop is CASGSRGGPSGNTIYF. The CDR3 region has the DNA TGTGCCAGCGGGTCCCGCGGGGGCCCTTCTGGAAACACCATATATTTT.

This chain joins TRBV10-3 and TRBJ2-6; the D gene is possibly TRBD1 (5 bases). The V gene's germline CDR1 is ENHRY and CDR2 SYGVKD. The CDR3 is made up of 14 amino acids. The V and J ends lost 7 bases and 0 bases respectively, with 7 bases between them. DNA for the CDR3: TGTGCCATCAACCAGGGCTCTGGGGCCAACGTCCTGACTTTC. Translating it yields CAINQGSGANVLTF.

The chain has TRBV6-5 and TRBJ1-1, with D possibly TRBD1 on 5 matching bases. Germline V gene data show CDR1 as MNHEY and CDR2 as SVGAGI. The CDR3 is 15 amino acids. V was clipped by 0 bases and J by 4 bases, with 12 bases between them. The CDR3 sequence: CASSYSRGAVTEAFF. Here the CDR3 DNA reads TGTGCCAGCAGTTACTCCCGGGGCGCGGTCACTGAAGCTTTCTTT.

The chain recombines TRBV10-3 with TRBJ1-5; 9 bases agree with TRBD1. V lost 4 bases to trimming and J lost 1 base; unmatched junction nucleotides: 14. Germline CDR1 ENHRY, CDR2 SYGVKD. This CDR3 is built from 19 residues. The CDR3 loop reads CAISGTGTGLSGSNQPQHF. The CDR3 DNA follows: TGTGCCATCAGTGGCACCGGGACAGGGTTAAGTGGGAGCAATCAGCCCCAGCATTTT.

This rearrangement joins TRBV18 to TRBJ2-7; 10 nucleotides agree with TRBD1. With V trimmed by 1 base and J by 6 bases, 9 bases remained unmatched. Germline lookup yields CDR1 KGHSH and CDR2 LQKENI. The CDR3 extends over 16 amino acids. CDR3 sequence: CASSPLVPGQGFEQYF. As DNA, the CDR3 is TGTGCCAGCTCACCACTTGTCCCGGGACAGGGGTTCGAGCAGTACTTC.

The V and J genes are TRBV11-2 and TRBJ2-2; no clear D gene. Germline V gives CDR1 SGHAT, CDR2 FQNNGV. This CDR3 has 13 residues. Trimming took off 0 bases at V and 13 bases at J, with 12 bases between the two ends. CDR3: CASSLERAGGLFF. The CDR3 DNA is TGTGCCAGCAGCTTAGAAAGGGCAGGTGGGCTGTTTTTT.

The chain links TRBV14 to TRBJ2-3, with TRBD2 identical over 9 bases. V lost 3 bases and J lost 1; bases outside the gene matches: 8. The V gene's germline CDR1 is SGHDN and CDR2 FVKESK. The length of the CDR3 is 17 residues. The CDR3: CASSHIRGLAGTDTQYF. CDR3 DNA sequence: TGTGCCAGCAGCCATATCAGGGGACTAGCAGGCACAGATACGCAGTATTTT.

The V call is TRBV19, the J call TRBJ1-2; D possibly corresponds to TRBD1 (5 bases). There are 16 residues in the CDR3. Germline V CDR1 and CDR2: LNHDA, SQIVND (reference sequence). Trimming removed 2 bases from V and 4 bases from J, with 17 bases in between. In DNA form, the CDR3 reads TGTGCCAGTAGTATAAAAGCCAACGGACACACCTATGGCTACACCTTC. It encodes CASSIKANGHTYGYTF.

The chain carries TRBV2 and TRBJ1-3, with 7 bases that match TRBD1. The CDR3 spans 15 residues. Germline V gene lookup returns CDR1 SNHLY and CDR2 FYNNEI. Losses at the gene ends were 5 bases for V and 2 bases for J; bases not matched to a gene: 6. This CDR3 reads CASSPKGGTGNTIYF. The CDR3, as DNA: TGTGCCAGCAGTCCCAAAGGGGGCACTGGAAACACCATATATTTT.

The CDR3 DNA reads TGTGCCAGCACCCTATGGGGCAGTGTGAACACTGAAGCTTTCTTT. The encoded protein is CASTLWGSVNTEAFF. V is TRBV5-6 and J is TRBJ1-1, with D possibly being TRBD1 (5 bases). Trimming took 6 bases from V and 0 from J, leaving 15 bases between them. CDR3 length: 15 residues. Looked up from germline, CDR1 is SGHDT and CDR2 is YYEEEE.

This clone showed up just once. The chain recombines TRBV6-5 with TRBJ2-4; D possibly corresponds to TRBD2 (5 bases). V was clipped by 3 bases and J by 0 bases, with 12 bases between them. Germline V gene sequence: CDR1 MNHEY, CDR2 SVGAGI. This CDR3 contains 16 residues. CDR3 nucleotides: TGTGCCAGCAGTTATCGGGGTAATTTAGCCAAAAACATTCAGTACTTC. It encodes CASSYRGNLAKNIQYF.

The chain is built from TRBV6-1 and TRBJ2-3; TRBD2 aligns across 7 bases. J lost 0 bases, V lost 8 bases, and 5 bases had no gene match. The CDR3 is made up of 14 amino acids. Germline values: CDR1 MNHNS, CDR2 SASEGT. CDR3 sequence: CASGGAGSTDTQYF. The DNA of the CDR3 is TGTGCCAGCGGGGGAGCGGGGAGCACAGATACGCAGTATTTT.

This clone has only a few counts. The chain links TRBV29-1 to TRBJ1-1; weak D call: TRBD1 (5 bases). Germline CDR1 and CDR2: SQVTM and ANQGSEA. The CDR3 runs 13 residues. The V gene lost 6 bases and the J gene lost 4 bases, with 15 bases spanning the gap. The chain's CDR3 is CSVRLQGPTEAFF. CDR3 coding DNA: TGCAGCGTCCGTCTTCAGGGACCCACTGAAGCTTTCTTT. The full variable domain, rest sourced from reference TRBV29-1 and TRBJ1-1, is SAVISQKPSRDICQRGTSLTIQCQVDSQVTMMFWYRQQPGQSLTLIATANQGSEATYESGFVIDKFPISRPNLTFSTLTVSNMSPEDSSIYLCSVRLQGPTEAFFGQGTRLTVV.